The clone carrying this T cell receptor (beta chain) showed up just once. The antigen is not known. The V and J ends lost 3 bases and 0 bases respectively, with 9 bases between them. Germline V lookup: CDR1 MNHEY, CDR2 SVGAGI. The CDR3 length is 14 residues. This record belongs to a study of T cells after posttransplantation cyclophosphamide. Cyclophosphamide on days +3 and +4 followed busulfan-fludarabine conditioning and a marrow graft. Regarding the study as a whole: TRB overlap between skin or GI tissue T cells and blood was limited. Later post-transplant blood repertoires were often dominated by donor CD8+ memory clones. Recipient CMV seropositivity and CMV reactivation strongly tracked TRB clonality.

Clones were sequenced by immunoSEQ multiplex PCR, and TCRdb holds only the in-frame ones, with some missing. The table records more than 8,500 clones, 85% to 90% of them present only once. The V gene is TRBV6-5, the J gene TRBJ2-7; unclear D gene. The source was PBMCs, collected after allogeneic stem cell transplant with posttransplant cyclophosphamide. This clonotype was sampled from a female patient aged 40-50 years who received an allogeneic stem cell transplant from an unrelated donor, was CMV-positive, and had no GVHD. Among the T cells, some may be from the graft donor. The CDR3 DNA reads TGTGCCAGCAGTTATAGCCAGCCCTCCTACGAGCAGTACTTC. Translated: CASSYSQPSYEQYF.